The 9 T cell receptor beta chains presented below share a single source sample, sequenced in a study of cytomegalovirus exposure and HLA in healthy donors. The PCR contained 60 Vbeta and 13 Jbeta primers. Data came from immunoSEQ multiplex PCR; TCRdb stores just in-frame clones and leaves some out. The sample includes 90,000 to 140,000 clones, 10% to 15% of them seen just once. Material: PBMCs. All receptors come from a man in his forties in good health and CMV-seropositive.

This clone turned up a few times. The CDR3 here is CASAPAGGPEDTGELFF. The CDR3 DNA is TGTGCCAGCGCTCCAGCGGGAGGGCCTGAAGACACCGGGGAGCTGTTTTTT. The chain has TRBV7-3 and TRBJ2-2; 10 bases align to TRBD2. The germline gives CDR1 SGHTA, CDR2 FQGTGA. The CDR3 runs 17 residues. Trimming at V came to 8 bases and at J to 3 bases, leaving 12 bases not matched to a gene.

Only a few counts were recorded for this clone. The rearrangement uses TRBV28 and TRBJ1-5; D perhaps matches TRBD1 (5 bases). V lost 5 bases, J lost 6 bases, and 17 bases lay in between. The CDR3 has 15 amino acids. CDR1 MDHEN and CDR2 SYDVKM come from the germline V gene. The CDR3 sequence is CASSPQARGSQPQHF. In DNA form, the CDR3 reads TGTGCCAGCAGTCCACAGGCCCGCGGGAGTCAGCCCCAGCATTTT.

This clone was observed a handful of times. The V call is TRBV10-3, the J call TRBJ2-7, with no clear D. The germline V and J ends were trimmed by 4 bases and 0 bases, with 10 bases remaining between them. CDR1 ENHRY and CDR2 SYGVKD come from the germline V gene. The CDR3 loop spans 14 amino acids. CDR3 nucleotides: TGTGCCATCAGTGGAAGAGCGAGCTCCTACGAGCAGTACTTC. Translating it yields CAISGRASSYEQYF.

This clone was recorded a few times. DNA for the CDR3: TGCGCCAGCAGCAGCGTCGTGGGACAGGGGTTCTCCGCTAATGAAAAACTGTTTTTT. Protein product: CASSSVVGQGFSANEKLFF. This rearrangement joins TRBV5-1 to TRBJ1-4; TRBD1 aligns across 10 bases. V was clipped by 4 bases and J by 3 bases; unmatched bases: 15. Germline CDR1 reads SGHRS; CDR2 reads YFSETQ. The CDR3 runs to 19 residues.

The chain joins TRBV6-1 to TRBJ2-7, with D perhaps matching TRBD1 (6 bases). V lost 6 bases and J 0 bases, leaving 15 bases between the germline ends. Germline CDR1 MNHNS, CDR2 SASEGT. CDR3 length: 15 residues. DNA of the CDR3: TGTGCCAGCAGGATAGACAGGACGATCTCCTACGAGCAGTACTTC. Translating gives CASRIDRTISYEQYF.

V is TRBV27 and J is TRBJ2-7, with 7 bases fitting TRBD1. Germline CDR1 MNHEY, CDR2 SMNVEV (reference sequence). After removal of 6 bases from V and 1 base from J, the junction contained 9 bases not matched to a gene. This CDR3 has 15 amino acids. CDR3 loop: CASSYRGSASYEQYF. Here the CDR3 DNA reads TGTGCCAGCAGCTACAGGGGCTCAGCTTCCTACGAGCAGTACTTC.

The CDR3 bases are TGCGCCAGCAGCTTGGTTGGGACAGGGGGTAGGAACACTGAAGCTTTCTTT. This codes for CASSLVGTGGRNTEAFF. The chain uses TRBV5-1 and TRBJ1-1, with 11 bases identical to TRBD1. The junction had 5 bases not matched to a gene; V was cut back by 0 bases and J by 1 base. CDR1 and CDR2 (germline): SGHRS, YFSETQ. This CDR3 has 17 residues. Supplemented by reference TRBV5-1 and TRBJ1-1, the full variable domain reads KAGVTQTPRYLIKTRGQQVTLSCSPISGHRSVSWYQQTPGQGLQFLFEYFSETQRNKGNFPGRFSGRQFSNSRSEMNVSTLELGDSALYLCASSLVGTGGRNTEAFFGQGTRLTVV.

This clone has a handful of counts. V usage is TRBV18 and J usage is TRBJ2-1; D remains unclear. CDR1 and CDR2 from the germline V gene are KGHSH and LQKENI. The CDR3 is 16 residues long. V gave up 0 bases and J gave up 0 bases, with 9 bases separating them. CDR3 bases: TGTGCCAGCTCACCACCGGGCTCTACCTCCTACAATGAGCAGTTCTTC. Amino acid sequence: CASSPPGSTSYNEQFF.

The V gene is TRBV27, the J gene TRBJ1-5; 7 nucleotides agree with TRBD1. The CDR3 length is 15 residues. Germline V gene lookup returns CDR1 MNHEY and CDR2 SMNVEV (reference sequence). The V and J ends lost 7 bases and 0 bases, in that order; junction bases with no gene match: 6. The CDR3: CASIVQGISNQPQHF. Written as DNA, the CDR3 is TGTGCCAGCATTGTACAGGGGATTAGCAATCAGCCCCAGCATTTT.